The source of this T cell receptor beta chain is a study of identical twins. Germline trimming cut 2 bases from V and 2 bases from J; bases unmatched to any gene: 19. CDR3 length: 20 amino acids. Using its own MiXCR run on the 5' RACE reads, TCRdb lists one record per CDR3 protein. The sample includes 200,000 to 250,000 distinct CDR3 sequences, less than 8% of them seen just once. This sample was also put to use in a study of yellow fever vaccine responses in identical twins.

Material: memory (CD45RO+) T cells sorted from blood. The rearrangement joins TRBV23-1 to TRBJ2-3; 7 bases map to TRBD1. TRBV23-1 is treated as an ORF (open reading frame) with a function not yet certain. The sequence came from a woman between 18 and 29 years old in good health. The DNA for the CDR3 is TGCGCCAGCAGTCAAACGACAGGGACCCAGGATCTCCCTATCACAGATACGCAGTATTTT. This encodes CASSQTTGTQDLPITDTQYF.